The subject of this entry is one T cell receptor (beta chain). Repertoires were generated with immunoSEQ multiplex PCR, while TCRdb's copy carries only in-frame clones and drops some. This sample has under 200,000 clones, with about 80% found just once. Germline V gene data show CDR1 as ENHRY and CDR2 as SYGVKD. V shed 3 bases and J shed 0 bases, with 21 bases lying between them. There are 18 residues in the CDR3. The record originates from a study of blood T cell repertoires in COVID-19. This sequence originates from a woman of 80 years or more with acute or convalescent COVID-19. This chain links TRBV10-3 with TRBJ2-7; the D gene is possibly TRBD2 (6 bases). The specimen sequenced was peripheral blood. The CDR3 region has the DNA TGTGCCATCAGTGAACCTCTCAAGCAGGGACTTAGCTCCTACGAGCAGTACTTC. This encodes CAISEPLKQGLSSYEQYF.